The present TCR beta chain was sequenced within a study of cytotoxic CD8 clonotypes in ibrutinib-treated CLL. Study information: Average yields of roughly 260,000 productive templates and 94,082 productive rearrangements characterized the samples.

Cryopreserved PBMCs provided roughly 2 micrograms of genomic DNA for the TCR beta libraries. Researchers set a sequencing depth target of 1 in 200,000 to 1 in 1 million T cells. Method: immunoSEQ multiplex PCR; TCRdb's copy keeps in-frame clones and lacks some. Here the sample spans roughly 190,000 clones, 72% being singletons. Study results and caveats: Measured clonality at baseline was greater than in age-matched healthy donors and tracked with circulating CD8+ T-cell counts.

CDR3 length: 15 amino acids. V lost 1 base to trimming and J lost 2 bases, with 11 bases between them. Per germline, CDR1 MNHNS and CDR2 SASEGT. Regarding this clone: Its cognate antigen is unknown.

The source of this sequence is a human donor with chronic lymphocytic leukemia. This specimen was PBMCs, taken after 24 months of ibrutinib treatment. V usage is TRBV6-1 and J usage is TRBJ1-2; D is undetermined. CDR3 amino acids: CASSEGVVLNYGYTF. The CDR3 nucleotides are TGTGCCAGCAGTGAAGGGGTAGTCCTGAACTATGGCTACACCTTC.